The source of this TCR beta chain is a study of Tregs in tolerant kidney transplant recipients. Recipients received nonmyeloablative bone marrow transplants from related graft donors, with transient mixed chimerism. CD4+CD25+CD127- Tregs, CD4+CD25- non-Tregs, CD4 and CD8 cells were sorted. CDR1 is ENHRY and CDR2 is SYGVKD in the germline V gene. This CDR3 spans 14 amino acids. Trimming cost V 11 bases and J 0 bases, with 14 bases left between them. Findings and caveats of the study: Few patients were studied, so findings need validation in larger groups. Biological reproducibility was not directly addressed in this study. The most relevant donor-specific Treg TCRbeta repertoire apparently came from expansion with activated donor B cells.

In the case of this clone: What it recognizes is unknown.

Profiling relied on immunoSEQ multiplex PCR, and the TCRdb table lists in-frame clones only, not all of them. The sample includes 81,000 or so clones, 91% of them seen just once. Sequenced material: CD4+ T cells from blood (PBMCs), taken 24 months after the transplant. The chain has TRBV10-3 and TRBJ1-3; D remains unclear. This sequence was found in a human patient who received a combined kidney and bone marrow transplant. Some T cells may have originated in the graft donor. DNA of the CDR3: TGTGCCTTACGACCCGGGTCCTCTGGAAACACCATATATTTT. Amino acid sequence: CALRPGSSGNTIYF.